This TCR beta chain appears in the sequencing data of a study of T cells after yellow fever vaccination. TCRdb called the 5' RACE reads again in MiXCR, with one record for every CDR3 protein. Found here are some 600,000 distinct CDR3 sequences, roughly 17% of them singletons; the top ten hold around a sixth. This CDR3 has 21 amino acids. V lost 3 bases to trimming and J lost 3 bases, with 34 bases between them. From germline, CDR1 is SGHDT and CDR2 YYEEEE. Specimen: PBMCs, collected roughly 5 days after the first yellow fever vaccination. This TCR was sampled from a man aged 18 to 29 who received the YFV17D yellow fever vaccine. The rearrangement links TRBV5-6 to TRBJ2-7; the D gene is possibly TRBD1 (6 bases). CDR3 sequence (DNA): TGTGCCAGCAGCTGGGGGCCGATCTCCCCCGTTACAGCCCAGGACGTCTACGAGCAGTACTTC. It specifies CASSWGPISPVTAQDVYEQYF.